This passage covers 22 T cell receptor beta chains from one sample sequenced in a study of blood T cell repertoires in COVID-19. Sequencing used immunoSEQ multiplex PCR; TCRdb keeps in-frame clones, though not all of them. Among approximately 220,000 clones listed, less than 85% were seen once. Sequencing used PBMCs or T cells enriched from blood (not recorded which). The origin of the receptors is a man in his forties or fifties who had recovered from COVID-19.

The rearrangement links TRBV6-1 to TRBJ1-1; 7 nucleotides align to TRBD1. The length of the CDR3 is 16 residues. Trimming cost V 4 bases and J 2 bases; bases outside gene matches: 10. Germline values: CDR1 MNHNS, CDR2 SASEGT. CDR3 sequence reads: CASSANFGDSNTEAFF. CDR3 bases: TGTGCCAGCAGTGCCAACTTTGGGGACAGCAACACTGAAGCTTTCTTT.

This chain links TRBV9 with TRBJ2-3; TRBD2 matches at 14 bases. After removal of 1 base from V and 1 base from J, the junction contained 8 bases not matched to a gene. Per the germline V gene, CDR1 is SGDLS and CDR2 is YYNGEE. CDR3 size: 19 residues. CDR3 DNA sequence: TGTGCCAGCAGCGTAAAGGGACTAGCGGGAGTGTATGGCACAGATACGCAGTATTTT. Its translation is CASSVKGLAGVYGTDTQYF.

J is TRBJ1-5 and V is TRBV3-1 (or the pseudogene TRBV3-2); tentative D call: TRBD1 (5 bases). V gave up 0 bases and J gave up 3 bases, with 9 bases separating them. CDR1 and CDR2 from the germline V gene are LGHDT and YNNKEL (reference sequence). CDR3 length equals 15 residues. The CDR3 bases are TGTGCCAGCAGCCAAGAGGCAGGGTTCAATCAGCCCCAGCATTTT. Its translation: CASSQEAGFNQPQHF.

Here the CDR3 DNA reads TGTGCCAGCAGCTTCGGGCCGCGAAGGGGTGAGCAGTTCTTC. It yields the protein CASSFGPRRGEQFF. This chain joins TRBV7-2 and TRBJ2-1; tentatively, D is TRBD1 (5 bases). The V and J ends lost 3 bases and 9 bases respectively, with 15 bases between them. The CDR3 is 14 residues long. Germline CDR1 reads SGHTA; CDR2 reads FQGNSA. Combining the CDR3 with reference TRBV7-2 and TRBJ2-1 gives the whole variable domain GAGVSQSPSNKVTEKGKDVELRCDPISGHTALYWYRQSLGQGLEFLIYFQGNSAPDKSGLPSDRFSAERTGGSVSTLTIQRTQQEDSAVYLCASSFGPRRGEQFFGPGTRLTVL.

The chain recombines TRBV7-2 with TRBJ2-3; 14 bases align to TRBD2. With 5 bases clipped from V and 7 bases from J, the junction kept 5 bases outside the gene matches. The CDR3 runs 15 residues. The germline gives CDR1 SGHTA, CDR2 FQGNSA. CDR3 bases: TGTGCCAGCAGCAGACTAGCGGGAGGGCCAAATACGCAGTATTTT. This encodes CASSRLAGGPNTQYF.

The chain links TRBV4-2 to TRBJ2-2; D possibly corresponds to TRBD2 (5 bases). The V gene lost 4 bases and the J gene lost 4 bases, with 16 bases spanning the gap. From germline, CDR1 is LGHNA and CDR2 YNFKEQ. The CDR3 has 16 amino acids. The CDR3 DNA reads TGTGCCAGCAGCCGCGAGTCCCGGACTGTCACCGGGGAGCTGTTTTTT. Its protein product is CASSRESRTVTGELFF.

This CDR3 reads CASSPAGQGHEQYF. The CDR3 bases are TGTGCCAGCTCACCAGCGGGACAGGGGCACGAGCAGTACTTC. The chain carries TRBV18 and TRBJ2-7; 10 bases match TRBD1. The V gene end was trimmed by 2 bases and the J gene end by 5 bases; junction bases not matched to a gene: 3. Germline assignment: CDR1 KGHSH and CDR2 LQKENI. The CDR3 runs 14 residues.

The chain links TRBV13 to TRBJ2-7, with 9 bases aligning to TRBD2. The CDR3 runs 14 residues. Germline V gives CDR1 PRHDT, CDR2 FYEKMQ (reference sequence). V lost 4 bases and J lost 1; bases outside the gene matches: 2. CDR3 DNA sequence: TGTGCCAGCAGCTCTAGCGGGACGTCCTACGAGCAGTACTTC. This codes for CASSSSGTSYEQYF.

This clone has just one count. The gene calls are TRBV30 and TRBJ2-2; TRBD2 matches at 10 bases. The germline CDR1 and CDR2 sequences are GTSNPN and SVGIG (reference sequence). The CDR3 runs to 17 residues. Trimming at V came to 2 bases and at J to 4 bases, leaving 10 bases not matched to a gene. CDR3 amino acids: CAWSRRGSGRITGELFF. CDR3 coding DNA: TGTGCCTGGAGTAGACGGGGTAGCGGGAGGATCACCGGGGAGCTGTTTTTT.

The chain employs TRBV3-1 (or the pseudogene TRBV3-2) and TRBJ2-7, with 11 bases lining up with TRBD1. Looked up from germline, CDR1 is LGHDT and CDR2 is YNNKEL (reference sequence). The ends lost 4 bases at V and 1 base at J; junction bases unmatched: 9. The CDR3 sequence is 17 residues long. CDR3 sequence: CASSPPKRDRGSYEQYF. Here the CDR3 DNA reads TGTGCCAGCAGCCCTCCAAAACGGGACAGGGGGTCCTACGAGCAGTACTTC.

The chain joins TRBV21-1 to TRBJ1-1. TRBV21-1 has pseudogene status. This CDR3 has 14 amino acids. This chain's CDR3 is CASSAGRTNTEAFF. For the CDR3, the DNA is TGTGCCAGCAGCGCCGGACGGACTAACACTGAAGCTTTCTTT.

The V gene is TRBV24-1, the J gene TRBJ2-7, with D perhaps matching TRBD1 (6 bases). Trimming removed 3 bases from V and 5 bases from J, with 16 bases in between. The CDR3 has 15 amino acids. The V gene's germline CDR1 is KGHDR and CDR2 SFDVKD. The CDR3: CATSDHRDTTDEQYF. In DNA, the CDR3 is TGTGCCACCAGTGATCACCGGGACACGACGGACGAGCAGTACTTC.

The rearrangement links TRBV5-1 to TRBJ2-3; 9 bases map to TRBD2. Germline trimming cut 2 bases from V and 5 bases from J; bases unmatched to any gene: 12. CDR1 SGHRS and CDR2 YFSETQ come from the germline V gene. CDR3 length: 17 amino acids. The CDR3 spells CASSLRHSGGPEDTQYF. The CDR3 region has the DNA TGCGCCAGCAGCTTACGGCATAGCGGGGGCCCCGAAGATACGCAGTATTTT.

The gene calls are TRBV3-1 (or the pseudogene TRBV3-2) and TRBJ2-5; 8 bases agree with TRBD2. Trimming took 3 bases from V and 5 from J; bases not matched to a gene: 8. The length of the CDR3 is 15 residues. The germline gives CDR1 LGHDT, CDR2 YNNKEL (reference sequence). The CDR3 region is CASSHSGTRGETQYF. In nucleotides, the CDR3 is TGTGCCAGCAGCCACTCCGGGACTAGGGGGGAGACCCAGTACTTC.

The chain combines TRBV11-2 with TRBJ2-5; maybe TRBD2 (6 bases). The CDR3 is made up of 14 amino acids. Germline V lookup: CDR1 SGHAT, CDR2 FQNNGV. The ends were cut back, 5 bases at V and 3 bases at J, with 13 bases in the middle. CDR3 loop: CASSPEVAEETQYF. The CDR3 region has the DNA TGTGCCAGCAGCCCAGAAGTAGCGGAAGAGACCCAGTACTTC.

The CDR3 coding sequence is TGCGCCAGCAGCTCCGAGGGCAATCAGCCCCAGCATTTT. Amino acids: CASSSEGNQPQHF. The rearrangement uses TRBV5-1 and TRBJ1-5; no firm D call. Germline V gives CDR1 SGHRS, CDR2 YFSETQ. V was cut by 3 bases and J by 2 bases, with 6 bases left in between. The CDR3 extends over 13 amino acids.

This chain joins TRBV28 and TRBJ2-7; D unclear. The V end lost 5 bases, the J end lost 4 bases, and 6 bases lay between the germline ends. CDR1 MDHEN and CDR2 SYDVKM come from the germline V gene. This CDR3 spans 11 amino acids. CDR3 DNA sequence: TGTGCCAGCAGTGGTCAGTACGAGCAGTACTTC. Its translation: CASSGQYEQYF.

The rearrangement joins TRBV6-2 or TRBV6-3 to TRBJ2-1; possibly TRBD1 for D (6 bases). Trimming cost V 6 bases and J 8 bases, with 17 bases left between them. The V gene's germline CDR1 is MNHEY and CDR2 SVGEGT. The CDR3 loop spans 14 amino acids. CDR3 loop: CASSDAWDIYEQFF. CDR3 bases: TGTGCCAGCAGCGACGCGTGGGACATCTATGAGCAGTTCTTC.

The genes are TRBV27 and TRBJ1-5; D is undetermined. Germline CDR1 is MNHEY and CDR2 is SMNVEV (reference sequence). V shed 6 bases and J shed 2 bases, with 14 bases lying between them. The length of the CDR3 is 15 residues. The CDR3 coding sequence is TGTGCCAGCAGCGAGGTGGGTGCGGGCAATCAGCCCCAGCATTTT. Translating it yields CASSEVGAGNQPQHF.

V usage is TRBV2 and J usage is TRBJ1-4; D is unclear. Germline-derived CDR1 and CDR2 are SNHLY and FYNNEI. V was pared by 8 bases and J by 6 bases, with 13 bases between. This CDR3 contains 13 residues. The CDR3 DNA follows: TGTGCCAGCCGAGAAATAAGAGATGAAAAACTGTTTTTT. It encodes CASREIRDEKLFF. Variable domain in full (rest from reference TRBV2 and TRBJ1-4): EPEVTQTPSHQVTQMGQEVILRCVPISNHLYFYWYRQILGQKVEFLVSFYNNEISEKSEIFDDQFSVERPDGSNFTLKIRSTKLEDSAMYFCASREIRDEKLFFGSGTQLSVL.

The chain joins TRBV7-8 to TRBJ1-2, with D unclear. Trimming pared 1 base from V and 2 bases from J, leaving 14 bases between. In germline, CDR1 is SGHVS, CDR2 FQNEAQ. The CDR3 covers 16 residues. The CDR3 region is CASSLGAGWENYGYTF. CDR3 bases: TGTGCCAGCAGCTTAGGCGCGGGGTGGGAAAACTATGGCTACACCTTC.

The chain recombines TRBV27 with TRBJ2-7, with 9 bases identical to TRBD2. The CDR3 extends over 14 amino acids. With V trimmed by 4 bases and J by 5 bases, 6 bases remained unmatched. The germline CDR1 and CDR2 sequences are MNHEY and SMNVEV (reference sequence). In DNA, the CDR3 is TGTGCCAGCAGTTCTCCTAGGACTAGCGACGAGCAGTACTTC. It codes for CASSSPRTSDEQYF.